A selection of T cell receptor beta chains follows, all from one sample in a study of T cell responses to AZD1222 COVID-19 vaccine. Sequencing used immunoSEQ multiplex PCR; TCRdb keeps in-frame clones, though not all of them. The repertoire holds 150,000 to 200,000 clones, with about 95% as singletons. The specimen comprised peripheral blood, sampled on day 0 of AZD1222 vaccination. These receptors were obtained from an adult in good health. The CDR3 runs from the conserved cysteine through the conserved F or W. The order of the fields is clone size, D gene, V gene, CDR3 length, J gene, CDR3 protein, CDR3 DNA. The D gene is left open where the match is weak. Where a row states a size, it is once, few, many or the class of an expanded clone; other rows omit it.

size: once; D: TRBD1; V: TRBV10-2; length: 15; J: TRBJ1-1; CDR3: CASCCRDRGSTEAFF; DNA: TGCGCCAGCTGCTGCCGGGACAGGGGTTCGACTGAAGCTTTCTTT
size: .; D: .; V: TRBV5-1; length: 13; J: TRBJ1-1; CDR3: CASSLETNTEAFF; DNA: TGCGCCAGCAGCTTGGAGACGAACACTGAAGCTTTCTTT
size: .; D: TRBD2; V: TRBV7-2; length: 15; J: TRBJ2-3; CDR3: CASSLRAGEADTQYF; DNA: TGTGCCAGCAGCTTAAGGGCGGGAGAGGCAGATACGCAGTATTTT
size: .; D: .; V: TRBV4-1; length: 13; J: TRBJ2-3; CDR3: CASSQTAGDTQYF; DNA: TGCGCCAGCAGCCAAACAGCGGGAGATACGCAGTATTTT
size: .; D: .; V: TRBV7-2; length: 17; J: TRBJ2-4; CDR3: CASSLVPSGSAKNIQYF; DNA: TGTGCCAGCAGCTTAGTACCCAGTGGGTCAGCCAAAAACATTCAGTACTTC
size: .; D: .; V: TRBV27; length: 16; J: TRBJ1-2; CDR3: CASSLSSGSRIYGYTF; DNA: TGTGCCAGCAGTTTATCGTCAGGGAGTCGTATCTATGGCTACACCTTC
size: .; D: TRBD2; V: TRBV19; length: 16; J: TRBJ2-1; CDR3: CASSIEAGLAPNEQFF; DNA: TGTGCCAGTAGTATCGAGGCCGGACTAGCGCCCAATGAGCAGTTCTTC
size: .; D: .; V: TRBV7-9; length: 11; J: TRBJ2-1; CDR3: CASSFVNEQFF; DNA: TGTGCCAGCAGCTTTGTCAATGAGCAGTTCTTC
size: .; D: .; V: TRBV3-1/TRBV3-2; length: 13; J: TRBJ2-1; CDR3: CASSQDWQVEQFF; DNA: TGTGCCAGCAGCCAAGATTGGCAGGTCGAGCAGTTCTTC
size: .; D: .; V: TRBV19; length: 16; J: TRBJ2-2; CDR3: CASSIGSWGRRGELFF; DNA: TGTGCCAGTAGTATAGGTTCCTGGGGTCGTCGCGGGGAGCTGTTTTTT
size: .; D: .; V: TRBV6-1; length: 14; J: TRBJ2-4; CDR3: CASSDPRAKNIQYF; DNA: TGTGCCAGCAGTGACCCCAGAGCCAAAAACATTCAGTACTTC
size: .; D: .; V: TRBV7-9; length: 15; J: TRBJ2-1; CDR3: CASSLDGGSLDEQFF; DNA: TGTGCCAGCAGCTTAGATGGGGGTTCGTTGGATGAGCAGTTCTTC
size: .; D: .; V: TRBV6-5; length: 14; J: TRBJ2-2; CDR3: CASLGSLNTGELFF; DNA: TGTGCCAGCCTAGGGAGTTTAAACACCGGGGAGCTGTTTTTT
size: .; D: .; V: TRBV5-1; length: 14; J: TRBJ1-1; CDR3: CASSSGVGSTEAFF; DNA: TGCGCCAGCAGCTCGGGTGTGGGGAGCACTGAAGCTTTCTTT
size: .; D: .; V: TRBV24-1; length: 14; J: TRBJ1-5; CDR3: CATSDLYSNQPQHF; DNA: TGTGCCACCAGTGACCTTTATAGCAATCAGCCCCAGCATTTT
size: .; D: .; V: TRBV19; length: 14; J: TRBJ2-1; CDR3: CASSLVDGYNEQFF; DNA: TGTGCCAGTAGCCTGGTGGACGGGTACAATGAGCAGTTCTTC
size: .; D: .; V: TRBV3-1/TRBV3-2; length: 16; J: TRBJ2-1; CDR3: CASSRSPGTVKNEQFF; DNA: TGTGCCAGCAGCCGCTCCCCCGGAACCGTGAAGAATGAGCAGTTCTTC
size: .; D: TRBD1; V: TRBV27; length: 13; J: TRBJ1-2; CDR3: CASSKSGQAGYTF; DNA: TGTGCCAGCAGTAAATCCGGACAGGCTGGCTACACCTTC
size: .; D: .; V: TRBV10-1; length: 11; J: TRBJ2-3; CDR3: CASSVRGTQYF; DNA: TGCGCCAGCTCGGTACGAGGTACGCAGTATTTT
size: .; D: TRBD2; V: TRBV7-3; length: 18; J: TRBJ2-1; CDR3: CASSLNSGRALNYNEQFF; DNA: TGTGCCAGCAGCTTAAATAGCGGGAGGGCCCTTAACTACAATGAGCAGTTCTTC
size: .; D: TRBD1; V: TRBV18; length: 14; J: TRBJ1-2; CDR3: CASSARDRVHGYTF; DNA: TGTGCCAGCTCCGCCCGGGACAGGGTTCATGGCTACACCTTC
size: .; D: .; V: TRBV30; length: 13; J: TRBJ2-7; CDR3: CAYRTAYSYEQYF; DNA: TGTGCCTACAGGACAGCCTACTCCTACGAGCAGTACTTC
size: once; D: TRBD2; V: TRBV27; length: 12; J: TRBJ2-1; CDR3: CARGSGRSEQFF; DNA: TGTGCCAGAGGGAGCGGGAGGAGTGAGCAGTTCTTC
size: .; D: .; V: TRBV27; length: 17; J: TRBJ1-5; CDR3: CASSPGPLRYSNQPQHF; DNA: TGTGCCAGCAGCCCGGGACCCTTGCGTTATAGCAATCAGCCCCAGCATTTT
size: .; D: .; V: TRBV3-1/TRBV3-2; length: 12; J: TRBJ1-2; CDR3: CASTGGAYGYTF; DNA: TGTGCCAGCACAGGAGGGGCCTATGGCTACACCTTC
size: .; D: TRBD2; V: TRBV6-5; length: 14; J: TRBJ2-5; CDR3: CASSYGAGAETQYF; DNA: TGTGCCAGCAGTTACGGTGCGGGAGCGGAGACCCAGTACTTC
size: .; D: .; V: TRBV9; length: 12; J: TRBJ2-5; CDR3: CASSVVGETQYF; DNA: TGTGCCAGCAGCGTAGTGGGAGAGACCCAGTACTTC
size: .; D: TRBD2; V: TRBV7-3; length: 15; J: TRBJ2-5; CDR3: CASSSRAGAVETQYF; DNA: TGTGCCAGCAGCTCCCGAGCGGGAGCAGTTGAGACCCAGTACTTC
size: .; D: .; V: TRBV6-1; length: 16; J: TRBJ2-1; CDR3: CASSEAAGVSYNEQFF; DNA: TGTGCCAGCAGTGAAGCGGCTGGGGTCTCCTACAATGAGCAGTTCTTC
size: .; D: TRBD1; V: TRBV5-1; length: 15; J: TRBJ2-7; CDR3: CASSLTTGGTYEQYF; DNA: TGCGCCAGCAGCTTAACAACAGGGGGCACCTACGAGCAGTACTTC
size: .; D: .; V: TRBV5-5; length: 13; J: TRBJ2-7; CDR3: CASSLVALDEQYF; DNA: TGTGCCAGCAGCTTGGTGGCCCTGGACGAGCAGTACTTC
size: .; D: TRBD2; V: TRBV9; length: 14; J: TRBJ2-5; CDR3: CASGGLAGQETQYF; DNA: TGTGCCAGCGGGGGACTAGCGGGTCAAGAGACCCAGTACTTC
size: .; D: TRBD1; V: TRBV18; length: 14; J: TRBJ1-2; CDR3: CASSPQTGSYGYTF; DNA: TGTGCCAGCTCACCGCAGACAGGGAGCTATGGCTACACCTTC
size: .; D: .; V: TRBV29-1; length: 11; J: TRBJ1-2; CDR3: CSVAGGDGYTF; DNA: TGCAGCGTTGCTGGGGGGGATGGCTACACCTTC
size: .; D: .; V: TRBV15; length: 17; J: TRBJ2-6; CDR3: CATSRDPPGSGANVLTF; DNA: TGTGCCACCAGCAGAGATCCCCCGGGCTCTGGGGCCAACGTCCTGACTTTC
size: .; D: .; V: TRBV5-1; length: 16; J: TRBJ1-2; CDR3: CASSLGKATGSYGYTF; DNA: TGCGCCAGCAGCTTGGGGAAAGCAACAGGTTCCTATGGCTACACCTTC
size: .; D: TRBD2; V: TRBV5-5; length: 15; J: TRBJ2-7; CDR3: CASSWAAGLTYEQYF; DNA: TGTGCCAGCAGCTGGGCAGCGGGATTAACCTACGAGCAGTACTTC
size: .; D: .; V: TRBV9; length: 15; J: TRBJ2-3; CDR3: CASSESREVTDTQYF; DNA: TGTGCCAGCAGCGAATCCCGGGAAGTCACAGATACGCAGTATTTT
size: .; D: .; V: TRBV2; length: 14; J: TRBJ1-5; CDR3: CASSEAASYQPQHF; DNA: TGTGCCAGCAGTGAGGCAGCCAGTTATCAGCCCCAGCATTTT
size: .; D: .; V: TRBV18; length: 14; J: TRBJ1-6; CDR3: CASFRDTHGSPLHF; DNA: TGTGCCAGCTTCCGGGACACCCATGGTTCACCCCTCCACTTT
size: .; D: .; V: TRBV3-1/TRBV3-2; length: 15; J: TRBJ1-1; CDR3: CASSQSPTGRTEAFF; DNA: TGTGCCAGCAGCCAAAGCCCTACAGGGCGCACTGAAGCTTTCTTT
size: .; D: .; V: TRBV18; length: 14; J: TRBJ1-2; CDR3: CASSTRGREDGYTF; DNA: TGTGCCAGCTCCACCCGGGGCCGGGAGGATGGCTACACCTTC
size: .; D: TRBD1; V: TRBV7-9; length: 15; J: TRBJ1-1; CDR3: CASSDQQGGNTEAFF; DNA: TGTGCCAGCAGCGACCAACAGGGGGGGAACACTGAAGCTTTCTTT
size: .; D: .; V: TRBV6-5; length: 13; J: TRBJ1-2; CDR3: CASSYRRAYGYTF; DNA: TGTGCCAGCAGTTACAGGAGGGCCTATGGCTACACCTTC
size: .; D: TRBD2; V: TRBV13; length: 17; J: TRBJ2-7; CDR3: CASSPRRLAGESYEQYF; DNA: TGTGCCAGCAGCCCTAGGAGACTAGCGGGAGAGTCCTACGAGCAGTACTTC
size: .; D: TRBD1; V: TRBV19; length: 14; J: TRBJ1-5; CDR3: CASNQGQGLQPQHF; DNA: TGTGCCAGTAATCAAGGACAGGGACTGCAGCCCCAGCATTTT
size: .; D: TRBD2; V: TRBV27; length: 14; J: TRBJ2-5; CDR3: CASSLRLAGETQYF; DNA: TGTGCCAGCAGTTTAAGACTAGCGGGAGAGACCCAGTACTTC
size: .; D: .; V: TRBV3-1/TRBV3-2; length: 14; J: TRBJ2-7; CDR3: CASSQVGGGAGQYF; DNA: TGTGCCAGCAGCCAAGTCGGGGGAGGAGCGGGGCAGTACTTC
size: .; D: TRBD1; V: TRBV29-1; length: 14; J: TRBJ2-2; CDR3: CSVTGTENTGELFF; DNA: TGCAGCGTGACCGGGACAGAGAACACCGGGGAGCTGTTTTTT
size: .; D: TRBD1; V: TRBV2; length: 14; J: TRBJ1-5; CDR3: CASSPGQGEQPQHF; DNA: TGTGCCAGCAGCCCAGGACAGGGCGAGCAGCCCCAGCATTTT
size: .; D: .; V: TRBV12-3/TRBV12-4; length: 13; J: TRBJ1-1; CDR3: CASSPTKNTEAFF; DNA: TGTGCCAGCAGCCCTACTAAGAACACTGAAGCTTTCTTT
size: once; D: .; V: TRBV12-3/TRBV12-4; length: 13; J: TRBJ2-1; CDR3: CASTLSGDNEQFF; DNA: TGTGCCAGCACCCTGTCTGGGGACAATGAGCAGTTCTTC